Listed below are T cell receptor beta chains from one sample, sequenced in a study of shared clonotypes between healthy human individuals. Clones were sequenced by immunoSEQ multiplex PCR, and TCRdb holds only the in-frame ones, with some missing. The sample contains millions of clones, approximately 92% of which appear only once. Material for sequencing was naive CD4+ T cells sorted from blood. The receptors derive from a man aged 18 to 35 in good health. CDR3s leave out the opening cysteine and the closing phenylalanine or tryptophan.

>TRBJ2-6|TRBV18
ASSAQGSGANVLT
>TRBJ1-2|TRBV4-2
ASSQELLQGDGYT
>TRBJ2-3|TRBV19
ASSIGGPSTDTQY
>TRBJ2-3|TRBV7-6
ASSLHHSTDTQY
>TRBJ2-5|TRBV11-2
ASSLVRGQETQY
>TRBJ1-4|TRBV7-6
ASSGQGQGSEKLF
>TRBJ2-7|TRBV6-1
ASSFQTGGNYEQY
>TRBJ1-6|TRBV30
AWSLQTGGHSPLH
>TRBJ2-5|TRBV6-5
ASSRGGTQETQY
>TRBJ1-3|TRBV7-2
ASSWDRTGWNTIY
>TRBJ2-3|TRBV18
ASSPTSGGTDTQY
>TRBJ2-7|TRBV5-1
ASSLSGEWNEQY
>TRBJ1-4|TRBV27
ASSPGQTSGEKLF
>TRBJ1-2|TRBV11-2
ASSLDSMLGVYGYT
>TRBJ1-4|TRBV7-9
ASSLGPEGTLF
>TRBJ2-7|TRBV28
ASSPQFISSYEQY
>TRBJ1-5|TRBV30
AIRSGGGFGQPQH
>TRBJ1-2|TRBV7-9
ASSFWTGTYDYT
>TRBJ2-5|TRBV5-1
ASSITGGKYQETQY
>TRBJ2-7|TRBV28
ASSSGLAGGFDEQY
>TRBJ1-2|TRBV9
ASSANREGYGYT
>TRBJ1-2|TRBV9
ASSVSGQSFYGYT
>TRBJ2-3|TRBV5-4
ASSAKREGGTDTQY
>TRBJ2-1|TRBV5-1
ASSYAAEQF
>TRBJ2-7|TRBV15
ATSRDSGLVYEQY
>TRBJ1-6|TRBV6-1
ASSERAPGFSPLH
>TRBJ1-6|TRBV18
ASSPLPGARNNSPLH
>TRBJ2-7|TRBV6-5
AITPGQDSYEQY
>TRBJ2-5|TRBV12-5
ASGLGHQGGQETQY
>TRBJ2-1|TRBV10-1
ASSEHLLAAYNEQF
>TRBJ2-7|TRBV18
ASSGPSGESEQY
>TRBJ2-1|TRBV5-4
ASSSAGTSHEQF
>TRBJ1-1|TRBV7-9
ASRQLGYEAF
>TRBJ1-5|TRBV6-5
ASSYRSTGGRVPQH
>TRBJ2-7|TRBV29-1
SVGSRSGQIPLSYEQY
>TRBJ2-3|TRBV4-1
ASSQDLQRGLTDTQY
>TRBJ2-5|TRBV30
AWSRGTVIQETQY
>TRBJ2-7|TRBV13
ASSSLLAGDSYEQY
>TRBJ2-3|TRBV11-2
ASSLLAGARGDTQY
>TRBJ2-1|TRBV27
ASIPGQGFSREQF
>TRBJ2-7|TRBV29-1
SFRGSYEQY
>TRBJ1-5|TRBV4-1
ASSQWTGDQPQH
>TRBJ1-3|TRBV6-6
ASSGQGGNTIY
>TRBJ1-2|TRBV21-1
ASTLLLGYT
>TRBJ1-1|TRBV27
ASSLTPTWNTEAF
>TRBJ2-6|TRBV2
ASETGANVLT
>TRBJ2-7|TRBV10-3
AISEGQSQTYEQY
>TRBJ2-7|TRBV7-2
ASSASSGPYEQY
>TRBJ1-3|TRBV30
AWSRLGDSGNTIY
>TRBJ1-1|TRBV27
ASSPSQTQGNTEAF
>TRBJ2-2|TRBV30
AWSVVPNTGELF
>TRBJ1-6|TRBV28
ASRRGINSPLH
>TRBJ2-7|TRBV10-3
AISESGVGEQY
>TRBJ2-4|TRBV15
ATSRDYSAKNIQY
>TRBJ2-2|TRBV27
ASSLMLAETRELF
>TRBJ1-2|TRBV15
ATSRLTGTDPGYT
>TRBJ1-4|TRBV4-1
ASRSRHVTTNEKLF
>TRBJ2-7|TRBV4-3
ASSPLVGVYEQY
>TRBJ1-1|TRBV5-1
ASSLMEVSPEAF
>TRBJ2-1|TRBV4-3
ASSQSRSSYNEQF